These T cell receptor beta chains were read from a single sample in a study of blood T cell repertoires in COVID-19. Data came from immunoSEQ multiplex PCR; TCRdb stores just in-frame clones and leaves some out. The table shows approximately 500,000 clones, with roughly 89% occurring only once. The sequencing input was peripheral blood. These receptor sequences come from a woman between 45 and 60 years old with COVID-19, enrolled during active disease. Both conserved end residues are part of each CDR3. The order of the fields is D gene, J gene, clone size, V gene, CDR3 DNA, CDR3 protein. D genes are given only for firm matches. For some rows the clone size is stated as once, few or many, or as a class when expanded; others skip it.

D gene: TRBD1; J gene: TRBJ2-2; clone size: -; V gene: TRBV6-5; CDR3 DNA: TGTGCCAGCAGGAGGGGACAGACCAACACCGGGGAGCTGTTTTTT; CDR3 protein: CASRRGQTNTGELFF
D gene: -; J gene: TRBJ1-4; clone size: -; V gene: TRBV2; CDR3 DNA: TGTGCCAGCAGTGGGGAAGGGGTTAAAAAACTGTTTTTT; CDR3 protein: CASSGEGVKKLFF
D gene: -; J gene: TRBJ2-2; clone size: -; V gene: TRBV27; CDR3 DNA: TGTGCCAGCAGTCTGACTAGTTTCACCGGGGAGCTGTTTTTT; CDR3 protein: CASSLTSFTGELFF
D gene: TRBD1; J gene: TRBJ1-5; clone size: -; V gene: TRBV6-5; CDR3 DNA: TGTGCCAGCAGAAAAGACAGGGTCACCAATCAGCCCCAGCATTTT; CDR3 protein: CASRKDRVTNQPQHF
D gene: -; J gene: TRBJ1-1; clone size: -; V gene: TRBV5-6; CDR3 DNA: TGTGCCAGCAGCTTGTGGGAGGGATTTATGAACACTGAAGCTTTCTTT; CDR3 protein: CASSLWEGFMNTEAFF
D gene: -; J gene: TRBJ1-1; clone size: -; V gene: TRBV6-5; CDR3 DNA: TGTGCCAGCAGTTCCATGACAGATGAAGCTTTCTTT; CDR3 protein: CASSSMTDEAFF
D gene: TRBD1; J gene: TRBJ1-3; clone size: -; V gene: TRBV19; CDR3 DNA: TGTGCCAGTACAACAGGGGCTGGAAACACCATATATTTT; CDR3 protein: CASTTGAGNTIYF
D gene: TRBD1; J gene: TRBJ1-1; clone size: -; V gene: TRBV18; CDR3 DNA: TGTGCCAGCTCACTAAGGGGACAGTCGGGCATGAACACTGAAGCTTTCTTT; CDR3 protein: CASSLRGQSGMNTEAFF
D gene: -; J gene: TRBJ1-3; clone size: -; V gene: TRBV9; CDR3 DNA: TGTGCCAGCAGGTCGAGCTCTGGAAACACCATATATTTT; CDR3 protein: CASRSSSGNTIYF
D gene: -; J gene: TRBJ1-1; clone size: once; V gene: TRBV24-1; CDR3 DNA: TGTGCCACCGCAGGCGGGAAAGGGGAGAGAGCTTTCTTT; CDR3 protein: CATAGGKGERAFF
D gene: -; J gene: TRBJ1-2; clone size: -; V gene: TRBV5-5; CDR3 DNA: TGTGCCAGCAGCTTGGCTCCTCCCTCGTTGGGGGCCCTAAACAACTATGGCTACACCTTC; CDR3 protein: CASSLAPPSLGALNNYGYTF
D gene: -; J gene: TRBJ1-2; clone size: -; V gene: TRBV12-5; CDR3 DNA: TGTGCTAGTGGACCTGGAGGGTCTTCTAACTATGGCTACACCTTC; CDR3 protein: CASGPGGSSNYGYTF
D gene: TRBD1; J gene: TRBJ1-2; clone size: -; V gene: TRBV6-5; CDR3 DNA: TGTGCCAGCAGTTACTCGAGTGGAGGGGGCTACGGCTACACCTTC; CDR3 protein: CASSYSSGGGYGYTF
D gene: -; J gene: TRBJ1-2; clone size: -; V gene: TRBV4-1; CDR3 DNA: TGCGCCAGCAGCCAGGATCCCGGGAGGGCGGGGGATGGCTACACCTTC; CDR3 protein: CASSQDPGRAGDGYTF
D gene: -; J gene: TRBJ2-3; clone size: -; V gene: TRBV9; CDR3 DNA: TGTGCCAGCAGCGAATCCGAGGGGGGCACAGATACGCAGTATTTT; CDR3 protein: CASSESEGGTDTQYF
D gene: -; J gene: TRBJ1-2; clone size: -; V gene: TRBV10-2; CDR3 DNA: TGCGCCAGCAGTGAGTCTGTAAACTATGGCTACACCTTC; CDR3 protein: CASSESVNYGYTF
D gene: -; J gene: TRBJ2-1; clone size: -; V gene: TRBV10-2; CDR3 DNA: TGCGCCAGCATCGAGGAAACCTACAATGAGCAGTTCTTC; CDR3 protein: CASIEETYNEQFF
D gene: TRBD1; J gene: TRBJ1-4; clone size: -; V gene: TRBV7-9; CDR3 DNA: TGTGCCAGCAGCCGGACAGGACCGAATGAAAAACTGTTTTTT; CDR3 protein: CASSRTGPNEKLFF
D gene: -; J gene: TRBJ2-2; clone size: -; V gene: TRBV7-3; CDR3 DNA: TGTGCCAGCAGCCCAGCGATTGACAGGAACACCGGGGAGCTGTTTTTT; CDR3 protein: CASSPAIDRNTGELFF
D gene: TRBD1; J gene: TRBJ2-4; clone size: -; V gene: TRBV29-1; CDR3 DNA: TGCAGCGTTGAACCGGACAGGGCGAACATTCAGTACTTC; CDR3 protein: CSVEPDRANIQYF
D gene: TRBD1; J gene: TRBJ1-5; clone size: -; V gene: TRBV24-1; CDR3 DNA: TGTGCCACCAGTGAGCCCGGGACAGATAGGAATCAGCCCCAGCATTTT; CDR3 protein: CATSEPGTDRNQPQHF
D gene: TRBD1; J gene: TRBJ1-6; clone size: -; V gene: TRBV7-3; CDR3 DNA: TGTGCCAGCAGCCTCTTTGGGACAGGGCCTAATTCACCCCTCCACTTT; CDR3 protein: CASSLFGTGPNSPLHF
D gene: -; J gene: TRBJ1-6; clone size: -; V gene: TRBV18; CDR3 DNA: TGTGCCAGCTCACCAGCGGGGGTGGATTCACCCCTCCACTTT; CDR3 protein: CASSPAGVDSPLHF
D gene: -; J gene: TRBJ1-2; clone size: -; V gene: TRBV28; CDR3 DNA: TGTGCCACCCACAGGGAAACCTATGGCTACACCTTC; CDR3 protein: CATHRETYGYTF
D gene: TRBD1; J gene: TRBJ2-7; clone size: few; V gene: TRBV5-1; CDR3 DNA: TGCGCCAGCAGTCGAACAGGGGGCGCGACCTACGAGCAGTACTTC; CDR3 protein: CASSRTGGATYEQYF
D gene: -; J gene: TRBJ1-6; clone size: -; V gene: TRBV3-1/TRBV3-2; CDR3 DNA: TGTGCCAGCAGCCAGGGCTGGCAGGCGAATAATTCACCCCTCCACTTT; CDR3 protein: CASSQGWQANNSPLHF
D gene: -; J gene: TRBJ2-1; clone size: once; V gene: TRBV27; CDR3 DNA: TGTGCCAGCATGAGGGCTGCCTACAATGAGCAGTTCTTC; CDR3 protein: CASMRAAYNEQFF
D gene: -; J gene: TRBJ2-5; clone size: -; V gene: TRBV9; CDR3 DNA: TGTGCCAGCAGCGTAGGTAGCGCCCCGGGGACCCAGTACTTC; CDR3 protein: CASSVGSAPGTQYF
D gene: TRBD2; J gene: TRBJ2-5; clone size: -; V gene: TRBV11-2; CDR3 DNA: TGTGCCAGCTGTGACGGGAGGGGTGTGAAAGAGACCCAGTACTTC; CDR3 protein: CASCDGRGVKETQYF
D gene: TRBD1; J gene: TRBJ1-1; clone size: -; V gene: TRBV28; CDR3 DNA: TGTGCCAGCACCCCGGTCGGGACAGGTCCCTCGAACACTGAAGCTTTCTTT; CDR3 protein: CASTPVGTGPSNTEAFF
D gene: -; J gene: TRBJ2-1; clone size: -; V gene: TRBV5-6; CDR3 DNA: TGTGCCAGCAGAATGACAGGTATATACAATGAGCAGTTCTTC; CDR3 protein: CASRMTGIYNEQFF
D gene: -; J gene: TRBJ1-4; clone size: few; V gene: TRBV5-1; CDR3 DNA: TGCGCCAGCAGCTTGGCGGACACCCAAAATGAAAAACTGTTTTTT; CDR3 protein: CASSLADTQNEKLFF
D gene: TRBD1; J gene: TRBJ1-1; clone size: -; V gene: TRBV3-1/TRBV3-2; CDR3 DNA: TGTGCCAGCAGCTCACTAGGACAGGGTAAAGCTTTCTTT; CDR3 protein: CASSSLGQGKAFF
D gene: TRBD1; J gene: TRBJ1-6; clone size: -; V gene: TRBV18; CDR3 DNA: TGTGCCAGCTCCCGGGTGGGACAGTCGTATAATTCACCCCTCCACTTT; CDR3 protein: CASSRVGQSYNSPLHF
D gene: -; J gene: TRBJ1-1; clone size: -; V gene: TRBV10-1; CDR3 DNA: TGCGCCAGCAGTCCCCTAGGCCTGAACACTGAAGCTTTCTTT; CDR3 protein: CASSPLGLNTEAFF
D gene: -; J gene: TRBJ1-2; clone size: -; V gene: TRBV19; CDR3 DNA: TGTGCCAGTTCCTGGGCAAGAGAAGCTAACTATGGCTACACCTTC; CDR3 protein: CASSWAREANYGYTF
D gene: TRBD1; J gene: TRBJ1-3; clone size: -; V gene: TRBV3-1/TRBV3-2; CDR3 DNA: TGTGCCAGCAGCCCAGGGACAGCCCCTGGAAACACCATATATTTT; CDR3 protein: CASSPGTAPGNTIYF
D gene: TRBD1; J gene: TRBJ1-2; clone size: -; V gene: TRBV28; CDR3 DNA: TGTGCCAGCAGTTCCCTCCCGACAGGGGCGCTTGACTATGGCTACACCTTC; CDR3 protein: CASSSLPTGALDYGYTF
D gene: TRBD1; J gene: TRBJ1-4; clone size: -; V gene: TRBV30; CDR3 DNA: TGTGCCTGGAGTCGGGGGGGACAGGGACGAAAACTGTTTTTT; CDR3 protein: CAWSRGGQGRKLFF
D gene: -; J gene: TRBJ2-3; clone size: -; V gene: TRBV30; CDR3 DNA: TGTGCCTGGAGTATGTACAGGGCCAGTAGCACAGATACGCAGTATTTT; CDR3 protein: CAWSMYRASSTDTQYF
D gene: -; J gene: TRBJ2-5; clone size: -; V gene: TRBV30; CDR3 DNA: TGTGCCTGGAATCGCGGAGGGCTCCAAGAGACCCAGTACTTC; CDR3 protein: CAWNRGGLQETQYF
D gene: TRBD1; J gene: TRBJ2-3; clone size: once; V gene: TRBV10-1; CDR3 DNA: TGCGCCAGCAGTGAAGACGACAGGGACACAGATACGCAGTATTTT; CDR3 protein: CASSEDDRDTDTQYF
D gene: TRBD2; J gene: TRBJ2-1; clone size: -; V gene: TRBV5-1; CDR3 DNA: TGCGCCAGCGGGAGGGAAAATGAGCAGTTCTTC; CDR3 protein: CASGRENEQFF
D gene: TRBD1; J gene: TRBJ1-1; clone size: -; V gene: TRBV19; CDR3 DNA: TGTGCCAGTAGTATAGCAGGGGGCGATAAGACTGAAGCTTTCTTT; CDR3 protein: CASSIAGGDKTEAFF
D gene: TRBD2; J gene: TRBJ2-7; clone size: -; V gene: TRBV24-1; CDR3 DNA: TGTGCCACCGGTGGGGACTCCGGGAGGGGGTACGAGCAGTACTTC; CDR3 protein: CATGGDSGRGYEQYF
D gene: -; J gene: TRBJ1-1; clone size: -; V gene: TRBV27; CDR3 DNA: TGTGCCAGCAGCCTCCTTGAGGCCTCGGGAGCTTTCTTT; CDR3 protein: CASSLLEASGAFF
D gene: TRBD1; J gene: TRBJ1-2; clone size: few; V gene: TRBV12-3/TRBV12-4; CDR3 DNA: TGTGCCAGCACCCTCGGGACAGCCTATGGCTACACCTTC; CDR3 protein: CASTLGTAYGYTF
D gene: -; J gene: TRBJ2-3; clone size: -; V gene: TRBV5-1; CDR3 DNA: TGCGCCAGCAGCTTCCGGGAAACGAGGACAGATACGCAGTATTTT; CDR3 protein: CASSFRETRTDTQYF
D gene: TRBD2; J gene: TRBJ2-5; clone size: -; V gene: TRBV6-5; CDR3 DNA: TGTGCCAGCAGTTACCCCCAGCGGGGGGGTTTGACCCAGTACTTC; CDR3 protein: CASSYPQRGGLTQYF
D gene: -; J gene: TRBJ1-1; clone size: -; V gene: TRBV7-9; CDR3 DNA: TGTGCCGCCCTAGCCAATGGCATGAACACTGAAGCTTTCTTT; CDR3 protein: CAALANGMNTEAFF
D gene: -; J gene: TRBJ1-1; clone size: -; V gene: TRBV4-1; CDR3 DNA: TGCGCCAGCAGCCCTGAGAGCCTCACTGAAGCTTTCTTT; CDR3 protein: CASSPESLTEAFF
D gene: TRBD2; J gene: TRBJ2-7; clone size: once; V gene: TRBV19; CDR3 DNA: TGTGCCAGTAGCGGACTAGCGGGCAGGGGCAACGAGCAGTACTTC; CDR3 protein: CASSGLAGRGNEQYF
D gene: -; J gene: TRBJ1-2; clone size: -; V gene: TRBV24-1; CDR3 DNA: TGTGCCACCAGTTTATGGCCGCACTATGGCTACACCTTC; CDR3 protein: CATSLWPHYGYTF
D gene: -; J gene: TRBJ1-1; clone size: -; V gene: TRBV28; CDR3 DNA: TGTGCCAGCAGTTTATCCCCCACAGGGCGAGAAGCTTTCTTT; CDR3 protein: CASSLSPTGREAFF
D gene: TRBD1; J gene: TRBJ2-5; clone size: -; V gene: TRBV11-2; CDR3 DNA: TGTGCCAGCAGCTCCCTGGACAGGGGGCGTGAGGAGACCCAGTACTTC; CDR3 protein: CASSSLDRGREETQYF